This T cell receptor (beta chain) was sequenced in a study of blood T cell repertoires in COVID-19. Study in general: Specimens from acute and convalescent COVID-19 originated in the United States, Italy and Spain.

Methods used by the authors: Using reference gene primer amplification, nucleated cell counts were estimated. Sequencing was performed with immunoSEQ multiplex PCR; in TCRdb, only in-frame clones are kept and a portion is missing. Clonal size and the V and J genes are those of that table, whereas D and trimming came from the DNA. The top ten clones hold 3% to 3.5% of a sample with about 220,000 clones, 65% to 85% of them seen once. Cohort assignment relied on participant-reported clinical history. Donors in Cohort 3 who had recovered were those with two negative PCRs, healthcare professional clearance, or resolution of their symptoms. This CDR3 region has 15 residues. V lost 2 bases, J lost 1 base, and 6 bases lay in between. Germline V lookup: CDR1 LNHDA, CDR2 SQIVND (reference sequence).

The V call is TRBV19, the J call TRBJ2-6, with D unclear. The clonotype comes from a woman between 55 and 75 years old who had recovered from COVID-19. Sequencing used PBMCs or T cells enriched from blood (not recorded which). CDR3 in DNA: TGTGCCAGTAGTATACCCAGATCTGGGGCCAACGTCCTGACTTTC. It translates to CASSIPRSGANVLTF. The entire variable domain, with the rest obtained from reference TRBV19 and TRBJ2-6, is as follows: DGGITQSPKYLFRKEGQNVTLSCEQNLNHDAMYWYRQDPGQGLRLIYYSQIVNDFQKGDIAEGYSVSREKKESFPLTVTSAQKNPTAFYLCASSIPRSGANVLTFGAGSRLTVL.